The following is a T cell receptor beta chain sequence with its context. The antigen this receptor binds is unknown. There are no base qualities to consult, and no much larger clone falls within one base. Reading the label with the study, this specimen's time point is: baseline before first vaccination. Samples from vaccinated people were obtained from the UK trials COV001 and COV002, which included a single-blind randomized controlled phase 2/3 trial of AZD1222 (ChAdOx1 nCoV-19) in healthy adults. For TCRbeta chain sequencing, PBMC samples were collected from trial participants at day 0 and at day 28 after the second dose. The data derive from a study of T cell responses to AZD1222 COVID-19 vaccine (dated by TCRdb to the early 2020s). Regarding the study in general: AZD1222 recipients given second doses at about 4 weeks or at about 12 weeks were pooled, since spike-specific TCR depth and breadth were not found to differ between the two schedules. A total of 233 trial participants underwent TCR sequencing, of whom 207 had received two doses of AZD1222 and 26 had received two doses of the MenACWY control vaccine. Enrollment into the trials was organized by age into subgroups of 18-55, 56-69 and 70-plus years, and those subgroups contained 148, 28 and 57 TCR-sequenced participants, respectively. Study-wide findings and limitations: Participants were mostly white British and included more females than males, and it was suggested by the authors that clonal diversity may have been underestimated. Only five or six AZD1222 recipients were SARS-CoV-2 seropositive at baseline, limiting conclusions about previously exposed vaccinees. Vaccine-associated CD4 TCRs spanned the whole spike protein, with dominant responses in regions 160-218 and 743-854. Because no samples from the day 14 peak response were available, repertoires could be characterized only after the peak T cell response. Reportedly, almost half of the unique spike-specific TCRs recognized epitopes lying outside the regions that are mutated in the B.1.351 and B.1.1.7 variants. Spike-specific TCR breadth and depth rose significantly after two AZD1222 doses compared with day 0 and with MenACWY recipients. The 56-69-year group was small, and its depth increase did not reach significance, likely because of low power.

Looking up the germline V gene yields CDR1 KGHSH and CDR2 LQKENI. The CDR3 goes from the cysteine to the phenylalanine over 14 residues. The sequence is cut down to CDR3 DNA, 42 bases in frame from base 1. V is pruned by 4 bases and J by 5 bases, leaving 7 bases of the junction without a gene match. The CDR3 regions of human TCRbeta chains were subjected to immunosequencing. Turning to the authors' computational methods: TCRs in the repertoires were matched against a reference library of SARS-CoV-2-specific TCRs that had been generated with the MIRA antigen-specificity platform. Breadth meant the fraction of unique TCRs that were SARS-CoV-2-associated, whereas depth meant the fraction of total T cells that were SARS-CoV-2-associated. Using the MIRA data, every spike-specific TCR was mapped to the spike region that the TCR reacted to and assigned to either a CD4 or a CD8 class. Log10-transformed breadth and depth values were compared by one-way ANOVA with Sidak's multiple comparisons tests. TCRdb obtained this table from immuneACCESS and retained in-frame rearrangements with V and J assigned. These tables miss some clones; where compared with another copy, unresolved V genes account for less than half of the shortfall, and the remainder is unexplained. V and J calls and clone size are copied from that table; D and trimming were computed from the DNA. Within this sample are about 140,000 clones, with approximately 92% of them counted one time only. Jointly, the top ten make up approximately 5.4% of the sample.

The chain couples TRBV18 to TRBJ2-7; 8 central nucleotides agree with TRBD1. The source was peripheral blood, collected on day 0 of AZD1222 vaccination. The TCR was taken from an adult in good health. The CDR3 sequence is CASSRRQGRDEQYF. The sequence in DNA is TGTGCCAGCTCACGCCGACAGGGGCGGGACGAGCAGTACTTC.